The 18 T cell receptor beta chains below all came from one sample that was sequenced in a study of cytomegalovirus exposure and HLA in healthy donors. The PCR used 60 Vbeta and 13 Jbeta primers. The repertoire was sequenced with immunoSEQ multiplex PCR; TCRdb's copy has only in-frame clones and lacks some. The sample has fewer than 350,000 clones, around nine tenths seen once; the top ten hold approximately 2.4%. Sequences were obtained from PBMCs. These receptors all stem from a woman aged 18 to 35 in good health and CMV-seronegative.

The chain recombines TRBV5-6 with TRBJ1-2; D remains ambiguous. CDR3 length equals 15 residues. Between the trimmed V and J ends, which lost 4 bases and 5 bases, there was a span of 18 bases. Germline lookup yields CDR1 SGHDT and CDR2 YYEEEE. CDR3 in DNA: TGTGCCAGCAGCCCCCATCTATCCGATAAATATGGCTACACCTTC. Translation gives CASSPHLSDKYGYTF.

In this sample, this clone turned up once. This chain connects TRBV5-1 to TRBJ1-3; the match to TRBD1 covers 11 bases. Trimming cost V 4 bases and J 4 bases; bases outside gene matches: 7. The CDR3 extends over 16 amino acids. Germline lookup yields CDR1 SGHRS and CDR2 YFSETQ. CDR3 residues: CASSPGQGALGNTIYF. The DNA of the CDR3 is TGCGCCAGCAGCCCAGGACAGGGGGCGTTGGGAAACACCATATATTTT.

The CDR3 spells CASSPGQLNEKLFF. For the CDR3, the DNA is TGTGCCAGCTCCCCGGGACAGCTTAATGAAAAACTGTTTTTT. The J gene is TRBJ1-4, the V gene TRBV18, with 7 bases identical to TRBD1. Germline CDR1 reads KGHSH; CDR2 reads LQKENI. Losses at the gene ends were 6 bases for V and 4 bases for J; bases not matched to a gene: 5. This CDR3 is 14 amino acids long.

The chain has TRBV7-9 and TRBJ2-3, with TRBD2 matching over 7 bases. The J segment lost 2 bases and the V segment lost 2 bases, leaving 4 bases of the junction unmatched. CDR3 length: 15 amino acids. Germline V lookup: CDR1 SEHNR, CDR2 FQNEAQ (reference sequence). The CDR3 protein is CASSLIGGITDTQYF. For the CDR3, the DNA is TGTGCCAGCAGCTTAATCGGGGGGATCACAGATACGCAGTATTTT.

The rearrangement links TRBV11-3 to TRBJ1-4; no definite D call. The CDR3 extends over 15 amino acids. Trimming took 5 bases from V and 5 from J, leaving 15 bases between them. Germline CDR1 is SGHNT and CDR2 is YENEEA. CDR3 sequence (DNA): TGTGCCAGCAGCCGAGGCCCGGAGTTAAATGAAAAACTGTTTTTT. This codes for CASSRGPELNEKLFF.

This chain links TRBV19 with TRBJ1-1, with D maybe TRBD1 (5 bases). The germline gives CDR1 LNHDA, CDR2 SQIVND (reference sequence). The CDR3 has 11 residues. V lost 1 base to trimming and J lost 10 bases, with 7 bases between them. CDR3 amino acids: CASSIGRGAFF. The DNA of the CDR3 is TGTGCCAGTAGTATAGGTAGGGGAGCTTTCTTT.

This clone was found a few times. The rearrangement links TRBV28 to TRBJ2-7; the D gene is possibly TRBD2 (6 bases). V gave up 5 bases and J gave up 7 bases, with 24 bases separating them. CDR1 MDHEN and CDR2 SYDVKM come from the germline V gene. This CDR3 comprises 16 residues. CDR3 sequence reads: CASSRQTGATLGEQYF. In nucleotides, the CDR3 is TGTGCCAGCAGTCGTCAGACGGGAGCCACTCTTGGGGAGCAGTACTTC.

There are a few counts of this clone. V gene TRBV28 combines with J gene TRBJ1-3; 7 positions match TRBD1. CDR3 length equals 15 residues. J lost 4 bases, V lost 8 bases, and 11 bases had no gene match. The germline gives CDR1 MDHEN, CDR2 SYDVKM. CDR3 sequence reads: CASENPGTAGNTIYF. As DNA, the CDR3 is TGTGCCAGCGAAAACCCCGGGACAGCCGGAAACACCATATATTTT.

The V call is TRBV7-6, the J call TRBJ1-6; 9 nucleotides match TRBD1. The CDR3 spans 16 residues. Per germline, CDR1 SGHVS and CDR2 FNYEAQ. J gave up 8 bases and V 10 bases, and 15 bases lay outside the gene matches. The CDR3 sequence: CATKEMPGTGYSPLHF. CDR3 sequence (DNA): TGTGCCACCAAGGAAATGCCCGGGACAGGGTATTCACCCCTCCACTTT.

V gene TRBV10-3 combines with J gene TRBJ1-2; TRBD1 matches 7 bases. J lost 2 bases, V lost 3 bases, and 3 bases had no gene match. This CDR3 is 14 amino acids long. Germline V gene lookup returns CDR1 ENHRY and CDR2 SYGVKD. CDR3 residues: CAISDGTANYGYTF. In nucleotides, the CDR3 is TGTGCCATCAGTGACGGGACAGCAAACTATGGCTACACCTTC.

The CDR3 coding sequence is TGTGCCAGCAGCCTGACAGGGAACGGGAACACTGAAGCTTTCTTT. Protein: CASSLTGNGNTEAFF. This chain uses TRBV11-2 with TRBJ1-1; 7 bases align to TRBD1. V was clipped by 5 bases and J by 1 base; unmatched bases: 7. The CDR3 has 15 amino acids. Germline V gene sequence: CDR1 SGHAT, CDR2 FQNNGV.

The genes are TRBV6-5 and TRBJ1-4, with 9 bases matching TRBD1. CDR1 MNHEY and CDR2 SVGAGI come from the germline V gene. V shed 8 bases and J 14 bases; nucleotides not matched to a gene: 15. CDR3 length: 14 amino acids. The CDR3 spells CASHPRDRESSLFF. CDR3 nucleotides: TGTGCCAGCCATCCGCGGGACAGGGAGAGTTCGCTGTTTTTT.

The chain uses TRBV5-6 and TRBJ2-2; a possible D gene is TRBD1 (6 bases). The CDR3 consists of 17 residues. V was cut by 3 bases and J by 2 bases, with 17 bases left in between. The germline V gene encodes CDR1 SGHDT and CDR2 YYEEEE. The CDR3 region is CASSWMTGTFNTGELFF. The CDR3 DNA is TGTGCCAGCAGCTGGATGACAGGAACCTTTAACACCGGGGAGCTGTTTTTT.

The V and J genes are TRBV29-1 and TRBJ1-2; D gene unclear. CDR3 length: 10 amino acids. V shed 6 bases and J shed 6 bases, with 8 bases lying between them. Per the germline V gene, CDR1 is SQVTM and CDR2 is ANQGSEA. The DNA of the CDR3 is TGCAGCGTCCACAACCATGGCTACACCTTC. It specifies CSVHNHGYTF.

The rearrangement joins TRBV4-1 to TRBJ2-1; 14 bases are a match to TRBD2. This CDR3 region has 16 residues. The germline CDR1 and CDR2 sequences are MGHRA and YSYEKL. Germline trimming cut 4 bases from V and 7 bases from J; bases unmatched to any gene: 6. Written as DNA, the CDR3 is TGCGCCAGCAGCCGGGGACTAGCGGGGGCTCCTAATGAGCAGTTCTTC. Its protein is CASSRGLAGAPNEQFF.

This clone was picked up one time. The genes are TRBV19 and TRBJ1-6; D gene uncertain. V was pared by 5 bases and J by 8 bases, with 13 bases between. In germline, CDR1 is LNHDA, CDR2 SQIVND (reference sequence). The CDR3 extends over 14 amino acids. CDR3 amino acids: CASSVEDGDSPLHF. The CDR3 region has the DNA TGTGCCAGTAGTGTGGAGGACGGAGATTCACCCCTCCACTTT.

This clone was seen a single time. This chain joins TRBV2 and TRBJ2-3, with D tentatively TRBD1 (6 bases). V lost 6 bases and J lost 0, with 10 bases in between. CDR1 is SNHLY, CDR2 FYNNEI, per germline. The CDR3 is 14 amino acids. The CDR3 DNA sequence: TGTGCCAGCAGGAGGACAGTAAGCACAGATACGCAGTATTTT. Encoded protein: CASRRTVSTDTQYF.

J is TRBJ2-7 and V is TRBV11-2, with 7 bases that match TRBD1. V shed 3 bases, J shed 0 bases, and the junction held 2 bases outside the gene matches. CDR3 length equals 14 residues. Germline V gene lookup returns CDR1 SGHAT and CDR2 FQNNGV. The CDR3: CASSFGQDSYEQYF. The CDR3, as DNA: TGTGCCAGCAGCTTTGGACAGGACTCCTACGAGCAGTACTTC.